The next 26 T cell receptor beta chains were all read from a single sample in a study of regulatory T cells in long-lasting Graves disease (dated by TCRdb to about 2021). Library preparation was by multiplex PCR. Data came from an Illumina HiSeq 4000. iRepertoire HTBI primers and Arm-PCR amplification of CDR3 regions were used to construct TCR beta libraries. TCRdb took the public reads, trimmed them with fastp at Q25, ran MiXCR for clone calling and kept in-frame beta chains. When rows share a CDR3 protein, they turn into one entry using the most common DNA and genes. Within this sample are around 250,000 distinct CDR3 sequences, with 15% to 20% of them counted one time only. Less than 25% of the sample is taken by the ten largest. The sample's time point label, decoded: newly diagnosed GD, antithyroid drugs for less than 3 months. For both TCR sequencing and RNA sequencing, RNA was extracted from PBMCs in TRIzol.

This sample comprised peripheral blood mononuclear cells (PBMCs), obtained at new diagnosis, from a patient treated with antithyroid drugs. These receptors all stem from a female donor with Graves disease.

This clonotype was counted many times. The chain carries TRBV28 and TRBJ2-5; 7 bases are shared with TRBD1. CDR1 MDHEN and CDR2 SYDVKM come from the germline V gene. This CDR3 has 15 amino acids. Trimming took 5 bases from V and 5 from J; bases not matched to a gene: 11. The CDR3 protein is CASSPFLGQWETQYF. The DNA for the CDR3 is TGTGCCAGCAGTCCCTTCCTGGGACAGTGGGAGACCCAGTACTTC.

This clonotype was found many times. This chain connects TRBV6-1 to TRBJ1-1, with TRBD1 matching over 8 bases. This CDR3 contains 17 residues. After removal of 4 bases from V and 0 bases from J, the junction contained 10 bases not matched to a gene. Germline lookup yields CDR1 MNHNS and CDR2 SASEGT. The CDR3 sequence is CASSADRGFGLNTEAFF. DNA for the CDR3: TGTGCCAGCAGTGCCGACAGGGGATTTGGGCTGAACACTGAAGCTTTCTTT.

This clonotype showed up many times. V gene TRBV2 combines with J gene TRBJ2-5; TRBD2 aligns across 8 bases. Germline-derived CDR1 and CDR2 are SNHLY and FYNNEI. V lost 7 bases and J lost 1; bases outside the gene matches: 5. The CDR3 loop spans 14 amino acids. The CDR3 DNA is TGTGCCAGCAATCTAGCGGGTATCCAAGAGACCCAGTACTTC. Translating it yields CASNLAGIQETQYF.

This clonotype occurred a few times. The V call is TRBV18, the J call TRBJ2-7; TRBD2 matches at 9 bases. The J segment lost 5 bases and the V segment lost 3 bases, leaving 11 bases of the junction unmatched. CDR3 length: 16 amino acids. The germline CDR1 and CDR2 sequences are KGHSH and LQKENI. CDR3 sequence: CASSPFDSGRGDEQYF. The CDR3 DNA reads TGTGCCAGCTCACCCTTCGATAGCGGGAGAGGAGACGAGCAGTACTTC.

The chain is built from TRBV28 and TRBJ2-5, with 8 bases matching TRBD1. V shed 3 bases and J 4 bases; nucleotides not matched to a gene: 13. Germline assignment: CDR1 MDHEN and CDR2 SYDVKM. The CDR3 is 17 amino acids. In DNA, the CDR3 is TGTGCCAGCAGTTTCTGGACAGGGATGGGTGGAGGAGAGACCCAGTACTTC. It yields the protein CASSFWTGMGGGETQYF.

A remark on this clonotype: A much larger clone is a single base away; this may be a read error. In DNA, the CDR3 is TGTGTCAGCAGTTCTCCCGGTCGGGCCCCCGAGCAGTACTTC. It specifies CVSSSPGRAPEQYF. J is TRBJ2-7 and V is TRBV6-2 or TRBV6-3, with D unclear. This CDR3 contains 14 residues. Germline loops: CDR1 MNHEY, CDR2 SVGEGT.

This clonotype was seen at least ten times. V and J are TRBV11-2 and TRBJ2-4, with a weak D call TRBD2 (5 bases). CDR3 size: 17 residues. The germline gives CDR1 SGHAT, CDR2 FQNNGV. Trimming stripped 4 bases from V and 0 bases from J, with 16 bases between. In DNA form, the CDR3 reads TGTGCCAGCAGCTCCACTGCGCGGGTTCTAGCCAAAAACATTCAGTACTTC. It encodes CASSSTARVLAKNIQYF.

The rearrangement links TRBV11-3 to TRBJ1-1; D is ambiguous. From germline, CDR1 is SGHNT and CDR2 YENEEA. V was clipped by 8 bases and J by 1 base, with 8 bases between them. The CDR3 is made up of 12 amino acids. The CDR3 nucleotides are TGTGCCAGCGCGGTGGGGAACACTGAAGCTTTCTTT. Translating gives CASAVGNTEAFF.

V usage is TRBV12-3 or TRBV12-4 and J usage is TRBJ2-7; 8 positions agree with TRBD1. The CDR3 spans 15 residues. V shed 6 bases, J shed 3 bases, and the junction held 10 bases outside the gene matches. DNA of the CDR3: TGTGCCAGCAGCTTGCCCGGGACAGGTTACTACGAGCAGTACTTC. Protein sequence: CASSLPGTGYYEQYF.

This clonotype was detected many times. This chain uses TRBV6-2 or TRBV6-3 with TRBJ1-2, with a tentative D call TRBD1 (6 bases). CDR1 MNHEY and CDR2 SVGEGT come from the germline V gene. Trimming shortened V by 6 bases and J by 8 bases, and 16 bases separated the two germline ends. CDR3 length: 13 residues. In nucleotides, the CDR3 is TGTGCCAGCAGACTAACAGGGAATTTCGGCTACACCTTC. It translates to CASRLTGNFGYTF.

Details on this clonotype: A read error is possible here, since a much larger clone lies one base away. The chain couples TRBV12-3 or TRBV12-4 to TRBJ2-1; perhaps TRBD1 as D (5 bases). V gave up 8 bases and J gave up 4 bases, with 12 bases separating them. This CDR3 has 13 amino acids. The CDR3 loop reads CASPSTVYNEQFF. The CDR3 DNA reads TGTGCCAGCCCATCGACAGTATACAATGAGCAGTTCTTC.

This clonotype has a count of ten or more. The CDR3 reads CASSEQGFGNTIYF. In DNA form, the CDR3 reads TGTGCCAGCAGTGAACAGGGATTCGGAAACACCATATATTTT. The gene calls are TRBV28 and TRBJ1-3, with TRBD1 as a possible D gene (6 bases). The germline gives CDR1 MDHEN, CDR2 SYDVKM. Deletions cut 5 bases from V and 4 bases from J, with 12 bases between. The CDR3 loop spans 14 amino acids.

This clonotype was seen at least ten times. The chain employs TRBV6-1 and TRBJ1-2, with TRBD1 matching 7 bases. In germline, CDR1 is MNHNS, CDR2 SASEGT. The CDR3 is made up of 14 amino acids. The V gene end was trimmed by 6 bases and the J gene end by 3 bases; junction bases not matched to a gene: 7. The chain's CDR3 is CASRRQGPDYGYTF. DNA for the CDR3: TGTGCCAGCAGAAGACAGGGTCCCGACTATGGCTACACCTTC.

This chain joins TRBV19 and TRBJ1-3; no definite D call. CDR3 length: 14 amino acids. Germline V gene sequence: CDR1 LNHDA, CDR2 SQIVND (reference sequence). V was clipped by 2 bases and J by 2 bases, with 7 bases between them. In DNA form, the CDR3 reads TGTGCCAGTAGTATATCGCAGGCTGGAAACACCATATATTTT. As protein: CASSISQAGNTIYF.

As concerns this clonotype: This likely traces to a read error, being one base from a far larger clone. V is TRBV28 and J is TRBJ2-3; D possibly corresponds to TRBD2 (5 bases). Matching the DNA end better, TRBJ2-1 makes the J call doubtful. The CDR3 consists of 17 residues. CDR1 and CDR2 from the germline V gene are MDHEN and SYDVKM. The CDR3 nucleotides read TGTGCCAGCAGTCCTCCCTTGATAGGACTGCGATCAAATGAGCAGTTCTTC. Its translation is CASSPPLIGLRSNEQFF.

This clonotype has at least ten counts. The rearrangement links TRBV19 to TRBJ2-7; 12 bases are a match to TRBD1. The CDR3 length is 14 residues. CDR1 LNHDA and CDR2 SQIVND come from the germline V gene (reference sequence). The J segment lost 9 bases and the V segment lost 5 bases, leaving 8 bases of the junction unmatched. CDR3 residues: CASSPRDRGRGQYF. CDR3 DNA sequence: TGTGCCAGTAGTCCCCGGGACAGGGGGCGTGGGCAGTACTTC. The whole variable domain, filled in from reference TRBV19 and TRBJ2-7, reads DGGITQSPKYLFRKEGQNVTLSCEQNLNHDAMYWYRQDPGQGLRLIYYSQIVNDFQKGDIAEGYSVSREKKESFPLTVTSAQKNPTAFYLCASSPRDRGRGQYFGPGTRLTVT.

This clonotype has a count of ten or more. The CDR3 coding sequence is TGTGCCAGCAGCCAACAGAACTATGGCTACACCTTC. Translating it yields CASSQQNYGYTF. This chain connects TRBV14 to TRBJ1-2; D gene unclear. With 2 bases removed from V and 2 bases from J, the gap between germline ends came to 3 bases. The CDR3 length is 12 residues. Germline CDR1 is SGHDN and CDR2 is FVKESK.

This clonotype appeared many times. The V and J genes are TRBV15 and TRBJ1-4; D possibly corresponds to TRBD1 (6 bases). The germline gives CDR1 LNHNV, CDR2 YYDKDF (reference sequence). Trimming pared 5 bases from V and 7 bases from J, leaving 23 bases between. The CDR3 loop spans 17 amino acids. The CDR3 DNA is TGTGCCACCAGCGGAACCACTTTTCAGGGGAAGGGTGAAAAACTGTTTTTT. Protein: CATSGTTFQGKGEKLFF.

The V gene is TRBV5-1, the J gene TRBJ1-3; TRBD1 agrees at 7 bases. The V and J ends lost 6 bases and 3 bases, in that order; junction bases with no gene match: 9. Germline lookup yields CDR1 SGHRS and CDR2 YFSETQ. This CDR3 is built from 15 residues. CDR3 in DNA: TGCGCCAGCACTCGGGACAGCCAGAGTGGAAACACCATATATTTT. Protein product: CASTRDSQSGNTIYF.

In this sample, this clonotype turned up many times. The CDR3 protein is CSAGDRAQETQYF. CDR3 sequence (DNA): TGCAGTGCCGGTGACAGGGCCCAAGAGACCCAGTACTTC. The chain joins TRBV20-1 to TRBJ2-5; 7 nucleotides agree with TRBD1. Per germline, CDR1 DFQATT and CDR2 SNEGSKA (reference sequence). Unmatched junction bases numbered 5, after V lost 6 bases and J lost 1 base. CDR3 length: 13 residues.

This clonotype was counted at least ten times. This chain uses TRBV2 with TRBJ2-5; D gene ambiguous. V was trimmed by 5 bases and J by 2 bases, leaving 9 bases between them. Germline CDR1 SNHLY, CDR2 FYNNEI. This CDR3 comprises 13 residues. In nucleotides, the CDR3 is TGTGCCAGCAGTTGGACCATTCAAGAGACCCAGTACTTC. Translated: CASSWTIQETQYF.

Many counts were recorded for this clonotype. V gene TRBV9 combines with J gene TRBJ2-5; D is unresolved. V shed 0 bases and J shed 4 bases, with 13 bases lying between them. The CDR3 is made up of 15 amino acids. In germline, CDR1 is SGDLS, CDR2 YYNGEE. The DNA for the CDR3 is TGTGCCAGCAGCGTAGGCGGCGCGAAGAGAGAGACCCAGTACTTC. Translating it yields CASSVGGAKRETQYF.

V is TRBV5-4 and J is TRBJ2-7; TRBD1 or TRBD2 may be the D gene (5 bases each). The CDR3 totals 19 residues. With 0 bases removed from V and 0 bases from J, the gap between germline ends came to 22 bases. Germline V gene sequence: CDR1 SGHNT, CDR2 YYREEE (reference sequence). DNA of the CDR3: TGTGCCAGCAGCTTGGACCCTCGAGGGGTAGGGCTAAGCTCCTACGAGCAGTACTTC. As protein: CASSLDPRGVGLSSYEQYF. Combining the CDR3 with reference TRBV5-4 and TRBJ2-7 gives the whole variable domain ETGVTQSPTHLIKTRGQQVTLRCSSQSGHNTVSWYQQALGQGPQFIFQYYREEENGRGNFPPRFSGLQFPNYSSELNVNALELDDSALYLCASSLDPRGVGLSSYEQYFGPGTRLTVT.

This clonotype was counted ten times or more. The rearrangement links TRBV30 to TRBJ2-5, with 10 bases fitting TRBD2. This CDR3 has 13 amino acids. The trim removed 4 bases at V and 4 bases at J, leaving 3 bases unmatched. Germline V gene sequence: CDR1 GTSNPN, CDR2 SVGIG (reference sequence). CDR3 sequence: CAWTTSGSETQYF. In DNA form, the CDR3 reads TGTGCCTGGACGACTAGCGGGTCAGAGACCCAGTACTTC.

The chain employs TRBV15 and TRBJ2-1, with D uncertain. Trimming left V 0 bases short and J 3 bases short, with 9 bases between. The CDR3 totals 15 residues. The germline gives CDR1 LNHNV, CDR2 YYDKDF (reference sequence). The CDR3 DNA is TGTGCCACCAGCAGAGATCGGGCTTACTACAATGAGCAGTTCTTC. Protein sequence: CATSRDRAYYNEQFF.

Regarding this clonotype: Possible read error: a much larger clone is one base away. This chain joins TRBV15 and TRBJ2-3, with TRBD1 identical over 7 bases. The CDR3 totals 18 residues. Germline V gene sequence: CDR1 LNHNV, CDR2 YYDKDF (reference sequence). CDR3 coding DNA: TGTGTCACCAGCAGAGATAGGACAGGCGATGGGAGCACAGATACGCAGTATTTT. It yields the protein CVTSRDRTGDGSTDTQYF.